This TCR beta chain is from a study of CD8 T cells in Susac syndrome. Reverse transcription of about 0.5 to 1 ug RNA was carried out with random hexamers. TCRdb called the immunoSEQ multiplex PCR reads again in MiXCR, with one record for every CDR3 protein. The top ten clones hold roughly 0.3% of a sample with about 130,000 distinct CDR3 sequences, approximately 93% of them seen once. The V gene lost 3 bases and the J gene lost 0 bases, with 9 bases spanning the gap. The CDR3 extends over 16 amino acids. The sample taken for sequencing was CD8+ T cells from PBMCs. The receptor was derived from a human donor with multiple sclerosis. The chain has TRBV12-3 or TRBV12-4 and TRBJ2-6; D not certain. The CDR3 nucleotides are TGTGCCAGCAGTTTGGGCAGGCGCTCTGGGGCCAACGTCCTGACTTTC. Protein sequence: CASSLGRRSGANVLTF.